This T cell receptor beta chain was observed in a study of T cells in localized non-small cell lung cancer. Study-wide points: Appearance in adjacent lung was seen for a median around 60 of the top 100 tumor clones. Prolonged overall survival went with higher T cell density in the blood. Heterogeneity within the tumor remains possible, as just one region underwent sequencing. Uninvolved adjacent lung, not tumor, had the highest T cell clonality.

On this clone: What it binds is not known.

Trimming removed 4 bases from V and 1 base from J, with 19 bases in between. The CDR3 consists of 17 residues. The germline CDR1 and CDR2 sequences are LGHNT and FRNRAP. The protocol was immunoSEQ multiplex PCR, while the TCRdb copy is restricted to in-frame clones and leaves out a portion. The sample shows about 79,000 clones, 88% of them seen only once. This chain uses TRBV12-5 with TRBJ1-1; the D gene is possibly TRBD1 (5 bases). This receptor was identified in a woman aged 35 to 75 with stage I squamous cell lung carcinoma. Specimen: peripheral blood, collected before any cancer treatment. The CDR3 sequence: CASGSPPGGNGNTEAFF. CDR3 bases: TGTGCTAGTGGTTCCCCCCCGGGGGGGAACGGGAACACTGAAGCTTTCTTT.